This TCR beta chain was profiled in a study of T cell changes during pregnancy in multiple sclerosis (dated by TCRdb to the late 2010s). A note on the overall study: Changes in the T cell repertoire over the course of pregnancy were examined in this study in women with multiple sclerosis.

This clone was detected only once. The specificity of this receptor is unknown. Per-base quality was not reported, and no clone a single base away is much larger than it. Preparation of the library involved the immunoSEQ multiplex PCR assay. TCRdb took this table from immuneACCESS and kept in-frame rearrangements with V and J called. Such tables lack part of the clones; where checked against another copy, unresolved V genes explain under half of the gap, and the rest is unexplained. This sample lists about 77,000 clones; 85% to 95% were detected once. 2.5% to 3% of the sample belongs to the ten largest clones. Including cysteine and phenylalanine, the CDR3 has 17 amino acids. Only the CDR3 portion is preserved as DNA: 51 bases, with reading frame beginning at the first base. Unmatched junction bases come to 11, with V trimmed by 4 bases and J by 2 bases.

The chain is encoded by TRBV23-1 joined to TRBJ2-1, with 7 middle bases fitting TRBD2. TRBV23-1 is placed among ORFs of uncertain function. Sequencing used peripheral blood, obtained after pregnancy. The sequence derives from a female donor in good health, enrolled as a control in a pregnancy study. The CDR3 in this case is CASSLSLTGTTYNEQFF. The base sequence is TGCGCCAGCAGTCTGTCACTTACCGGGACTACCTACAATGAGCAGTTCTTC.